The clone carrying this TCR beta chain has only one observation. In the original workflow: Scientists estimated how many nucleated cells there were by amplifying reference gene primers. This table comes from immunoSEQ multiplex PCR, and its TCRdb copy is limited to in-frame clones, with some not included. That table furnishes V, J and clone size, whereas the DNA furnished D and trimming. The data show 180,000 or so clones, roughly 90% seen once. This entry belongs to a study of blood T cell repertoires in COVID-19. On the study more broadly: Acute and convalescent COVID-19 samples came from the United States, Italy and Spain. T cells, B-cell-depleted T cells, or PBMCs supplied cDNA or gDNA.

CDR3 length equals 16 residues. With 5 bases removed from V and 1 base from J, the gap between germline ends came to 17 bases. The V gene's germline CDR1 is SGHVS and CDR2 FNYEAQ. Enrollment of patients from Seattle took place during active infection, with longitudinal follow-up. The V gene is TRBV7-6, the J gene TRBJ1-1; D uncertain. The clonotype originates from a woman in her sixties with COVID-19, enrolled during active disease. The sample was peripheral blood. CDR3 nucleotides: TGTGCCAGCAGCCCGAGGGTGGTGGTGGGGAACACTGAAGCTTTCTTT. Residues: CASSPRVVVGNTEAFF. Full variable domain (outside the CDR3, taken from reference TRBV7-6 and TRBJ1-1): GAGVSQSPRYKVTKRGQDVALRCDPISGHVSLYWYRQALGQGPEFLTYFNYEAQQDKSGLPNDRFSAERPEGSISTLTIQRTEQRDSAMYRCASSPRVVVGNTEAFFGQGTRLTVV.